These 17 T cell receptor beta chains were sequenced from one sample in a study of T cells in Graves' hyperthyroidism and ophthalmopathy. Amplification of TCR beta CDR3 regions used RNA as the template. HTBI primers were used for first-round RT-PCR of the TCR CDR3. Via MiXCR, TCRdb re-called the multiplex PCR reads, giving one row per CDR3 protein. The sample lists under 400,000 distinct CDR3 sequences; about 15% were seen once. Specimen: blood. These receptor sequences come from a woman aged 55-70 years with Graves' ophthalmopathy.

This clonotype has ten or more counts. The chain uses TRBV5-1 and TRBJ2-7; 15 bases are a match to TRBD2. The CDR3 sequence is 16 residues long. Trimming took 0 bases from V and 4 from J; bases not matched to a gene: 2. Germline V gene lookup returns CDR1 SGHRS and CDR2 YFSETQ. The CDR3 nucleotides are TGCGCCAGCAGCTTGGAAGGGACTAGCGGGAGGTACGAGCAGTACTTC. As protein: CASSLEGTSGRYEQYF.

Only a few counts were recorded for this clonotype. CDR3 residues: CASSPPSAEAFF. For the CDR3, the DNA is TGTGCCAGCAGTCCCCCCAGCGCTGAAGCTTTCTTT. The J gene is TRBJ1-1, the V gene TRBV6-1; no definite D call. With 5 bases removed from V and 6 bases from J, the gap between germline ends came to 10 bases. The CDR3 runs to 12 residues. Germline CDR1 MNHNS, CDR2 SASEGT.

This chain links TRBV5-1 with TRBJ1-6; D might be TRBD1 (5 bases). Germline V CDR1 and CDR2: SGHRS, YFSETQ. The CDR3 has 16 amino acids. V was clipped by 0 bases and J by 9 bases, with 16 bases between them. The CDR3 loop is CASSLAYLGAGSPLHF. The DNA for the CDR3 is TGCGCCAGCAGCTTGGCCTACTTAGGGGCAGGTTCACCCCTCCACTTT.

This clonotype was recorded a few times. The rearrangement links TRBV4-2 to TRBJ2-1; D is perhaps TRBD2 (6 bases). Germline CDR1 and CDR2: LGHNA and YNFKEQ. This CDR3 has 16 amino acids. Trimming removed 3 bases from V and 8 bases from J, with 20 bases in between. CDR3 in DNA: TGTGCCAGCAGCCACGCTGCCGGGACTGACGTCGATGAGCAGTTCTTC. Protein: CASSHAAGTDVDEQFF.

This clonotype was counted at least ten times. V and J are TRBV27 and TRBJ1-1; tentative D call: TRBD1 (6 bases). V lost 5 bases and J lost 6, with 10 bases in between. Germline V lookup: CDR1 MNHEY, CDR2 SMNVEV (reference sequence). The length of the CDR3 is 12 residues. DNA of the CDR3: TGTGCCAGCAGTCCGGGACACCCTGAAGCTTTCTTT. It encodes CASSPGHPEAFF.

The V call is TRBV24-1, the J call TRBJ1-1; D gene uncertain. Germline-derived CDR1 and CDR2 are KGHDR and SFDVKD. The CDR3 sequence is 13 residues long. Trimming took off 3 bases at V and 3 bases at J, with 7 bases between the two ends. CDR3 nucleotides: TGTGCCACCAGTGATAGACGGGACACTGAAGCTTTCTTT. It codes for CATSDRRDTEAFF.

This clonotype appeared many times. The chain recombines TRBV7-2 with TRBJ2-7, with 11 bases aligning to TRBD2. Germline trimming cut 5 bases from V and 4 bases from J; bases unmatched to any gene: 16. Germline CDR1 reads SGHTA; CDR2 reads FQGNSA. CDR3 length: 18 amino acids. The CDR3: CASSLSGRTSSGRYEQYF. The CDR3 DNA reads TGTGCCAGCAGCCTATCGGGACGTACATCTAGCGGGAGGTACGAGCAGTACTTC.

This clonotype was counted many times. The J gene is TRBJ1-2, the V gene TRBV3-1, with D maybe TRBD1 (6 bases). Deletions cut 4 bases from V and 4 bases from J, with 10 bases between. The germline V gene encodes CDR1 LGHDT and CDR2 YNNKEL (reference sequence). The CDR3 covers 13 residues. The CDR3 bases are TGTGCCAGCAGCCTAAGGGGGTCCTATGGCTACACCTTC. Protein product: CASSLRGSYGYTF. The full variable domain, in which reference TRBV3-1 and TRBJ1-2 provide the parts outside the CDR3, is DTAVSQTPKYLVTQMGNDKSIKCEQNLGHDTMYWYKQDSKKFLKIMFSYNNKELIINETVPNRFSPKSPDKAHLNLHINSLELGDSAVYFCASSLRGSYGYTFGSGTRLTVV.

This clonotype was picked up a small number of times. This chain uses TRBV27 with TRBJ1-2, with 12 bases lining up with TRBD1. The CDR3 covers 13 residues. V shed 4 bases and J 12 bases; nucleotides not matched to a gene: 6. Germline V CDR1 and CDR2: MNHEY, SMNVEV (reference sequence). The CDR3 bases are TGTGCCAGCAGTTGGGACAGGGGGCGAGCCCACACCTTC. As protein: CASSWDRGRAHTF.

At least ten counts were recorded for this clonotype. This chain connects TRBV20-1 to TRBJ2-7, with no clear D. This CDR3 has 12 residues. The germline V gene encodes CDR1 DFQATT and CDR2 SNEGSKA (reference sequence). With 2 bases removed from V and 9 bases from J, the gap between germline ends came to 14 bases. The CDR3 is CSARPTTSLQYF. In nucleotides, the CDR3 is TGCAGTGCTAGACCCACCACCTCTTTGCAGTACTTC.

This clonotype came up many times. The chain carries TRBV29-1 and TRBJ2-5; D uncertain. This CDR3 comprises 11 residues. The V gene lost 5 bases and the J gene lost 5 bases, with 9 bases spanning the gap. CDR1 and CDR2 from the germline V gene are SQVTM and ANQGSEA. CDR3 nucleotides: TGCAGCGTTCTTTTCGGTGAGACCCAGTACTTC. Translating gives CSVLFGETQYF.

This clonotype was detected many times. The chain links TRBV3-1 to TRBJ1-2, with 10 bases matching TRBD1. With 2 bases clipped from V and 6 bases from J, the junction kept 6 bases outside the gene matches. The CDR3 sequence is 15 residues long. Germline CDR1 is LGHDT and CDR2 is YNNKEL (reference sequence). The CDR3 spells CASSQMTGGVDGYTF. The CDR3 DNA reads TGTGCCAGCAGCCAAATGACAGGGGGCGTGGATGGCTACACCTTC.

This clonotype came up a few times. The rearrangement joins TRBV27 to TRBJ2-2; D perhaps matches TRBD2 (5 bases). With 0 bases removed from V and 6 bases from J, the gap between germline ends came to 20 bases. The CDR3 spans 18 residues. Germline lookup yields CDR1 MNHEY and CDR2 SMNVEV (reference sequence). As DNA, the CDR3 is TGTGCCAGCAGTTTATCGGTTAGGGAGAAACCCGGGTCCGGGGAGCTGTTTTTT. Amino acid sequence: CASSLSVREKPGSGELFF.

V gene TRBV7-9 combines with J gene TRBJ2-1; D is unclear. The CDR3 has 15 amino acids. Per the germline V gene, CDR1 is SEHNR and CDR2 is FQNEAQ (reference sequence). Trimming removed 2 bases from V and 9 bases from J, with 17 bases in between. The CDR3 reads CASSLRQDVLPEQFF. CDR3 nucleotides: TGTGCCAGCAGCTTAAGGCAGGACGTCCTGCCTGAGCAGTTCTTC.

This chain joins TRBV20-1 and TRBJ2-4; D is perhaps TRBD1 (6 bases). V dropped 3 bases and J dropped 1 base, with 22 bases sitting between them. CDR1 and CDR2 (germline): DFQATT, SNEGSKA (reference sequence). The CDR3 has 18 amino acids. CDR3 in DNA: TGCAGTGCTAGTGGATCTTTTACAACCGGACAGGCCAAAAACATTCAGTACTTC. Its translation is CSASGSFTTGQAKNIQYF.

There are many counts of this clonotype. The chain recombines TRBV6-1 with TRBJ2-7, with D perhaps matching TRBD1 or TRBD2 (5 bases each). Trimming shortened V by 6 bases and J by 1 base, and 10 bases separated the two germline ends. From germline, CDR1 is MNHNS and CDR2 SASEGT. The CDR3 consists of 13 residues. The CDR3 nucleotides read TGTGCCAGCAGCTTGAGGGGATCCTACGAGCAGTACTTC. Translating gives CASSLRGSYEQYF.

To note about this clonotype: A much larger clone sits a single nucleotide away, making a read error possible. The CDR3 here is CATSERGPAGIYNEQFF. As DNA, the CDR3 is TGTGCCACCAGTGAAAGAGGACCAGCGGGGATTTACAATGAGCAGTTCTTC. The chain links TRBV24-1 to TRBJ2-1; 7 nucleotides align to TRBD2. The V gene end was trimmed by 4 bases and the J gene end by 4 bases; junction bases not matched to a gene: 12. Germline V gene sequence: CDR1 KGHDR, CDR2 SFDVKD. The CDR3 totals 17 residues.